The sequence of this T cell receptor beta chain was determined in a study of cytomegalovirus exposure and HLA in healthy donors. Study findings and constraints: One variant, a missense change in DCLRE1C, was linked in a later analysis to TCR beta V- and J-gene trimming.

Germline assignment: CDR1 MNHEY and CDR2 SMNVEV (reference sequence). The CDR3 loop spans 17 amino acids. Between the trimmed V and J ends, which lost 0 bases and 0 bases, there was a span of 12 bases. Researchers ran the PCR with 60 Vbeta and 13 Jbeta primers. Here immunoSEQ multiplex PCR was the method, and the copy in TCRdb shows in-frame clones only, minus some. The sample shows roughly 100,000 clones, roughly 80% of them seen only once. Of note for this clone: Its antigen is not known.

This TCR derives from a man aged 30 to 45 in good health and CMV-seropositive. The sample was PBMCs. This chain joins TRBV27 and TRBJ1-5, with D perhaps TRBD1 (5 bases). The CDR3 nucleotides are TGTGCCAGCAGTTTATCGAGTGGGGCCTATAGCAATCAGCCCCAGCATTTT. Its protein product is CASSLSSGAYSNQPQHF.